Each of the 10 T cell receptor beta chains below was sequenced from the same sample in a study of T cells in localized non-small cell lung cancer. Assay: immunoSEQ multiplex PCR; the TCRdb copy retains only in-frame clones and omits some. Among roughly 30,000 clones listed, 70% to 90% were seen once. Sample: peripheral blood mononuclear cells, taken before any cancer treatment. Receptor source: a woman aged 40-70 years with stage III lung adenocarcinoma.

This chain links TRBV20-1 with TRBJ2-1; D gene unclear. In germline, CDR1 is DFQATT, CDR2 SNEGSKA (reference sequence). Trimming removed 6 bases at V and 6 bases at J, with 9 bases between. CDR3 length: 11 residues. DNA for the CDR3: TGCAGTGCCGTAAGACTCAATGAGCAGTTCTTC. Encoded protein: CSAVRLNEQFF.

This clone was found a few times. The J gene is TRBJ2-3, the V gene TRBV6-4; D may be TRBD2 (5 bases). The germline V and J ends were trimmed by 5 bases and 3 bases, with 9 bases remaining between them. Germline V gives CDR1 MRHNA, CDR2 SNTAGT. This CDR3 region has 13 residues. Written as DNA, the CDR3 is TGTGCCAGCAGTCCCCGGGATACAGATACGCAGTATTTT. Protein product: CASSPRDTDTQYF.

The chain employs TRBV7-2 and TRBJ2-1; D unresolved. V lost 5 bases to trimming and J lost 7 bases, with 6 bases between them. The CDR3 totals 11 residues. Germline CDR1 SGHTA, CDR2 FQGNSA. The CDR3 is CASSVGNEQFF. The CDR3 DNA follows: TGTGCCAGCAGCGTCGGGAATGAGCAGTTCTTC.

The rearrangement joins TRBV19 to TRBJ1-5, with D maybe TRBD1 (6 bases). V lost 11 bases and J 0 bases, leaving 17 bases between the germline ends. The CDR3 runs to 15 residues. The germline V gene encodes CDR1 LNHDA and CDR2 SQIVND (reference sequence). This chain's CDR3 is CAGRAGVNSNQPQHF. The CDR3 nucleotides read TGTGCCGGTCGAGCAGGGGTTAATAGCAATCAGCCCCAGCATTTT. The entire variable domain, with the rest obtained from reference TRBV19 and TRBJ1-5, is as follows: DGGITQSPKYLFRKEGQNVTLSCEQNLNHDAMYWYRQDPGQGLRLIYYSQIVNDFQKGDIAEGYSVSREKKESFPLTVTSAQKNPTAFYLCAGRAGVNSNQPQHFGDGTRLSIL.

This chain uses TRBV5-1 with TRBJ2-1; TRBD2 matches 14 bases. CDR3 length equals 15 residues. CDR1 and CDR2 from the germline V gene are SGHRS and YFSETQ. Germline trimming cut 4 bases from V and 9 bases from J; bases unmatched to any gene: 6. CDR3 loop: CASSLGLAGAGEQFF. The CDR3 DNA is TGCGCCAGCAGCCTGGGACTAGCGGGAGCCGGTGAGCAGTTCTTC.

This chain links TRBV28 with TRBJ1-1, with D tentatively TRBD1 (5 bases). V lost 2 bases, J lost 5 bases, and 12 bases lay in between. The CDR3 extends over 14 amino acids. From germline, CDR1 is MDHEN and CDR2 SYDVKM. The CDR3 DNA reads TGTGCCAGCAGTTTAAGACAGTTAGGTACTGAAGCTTTCTTT. This sequence encodes CASSLRQLGTEAFF.

CDR3 loop: CASSSGERGHNEQYF. The DNA for the CDR3 is TGTGCCAGCAGCTCGGGGGAGCGGGGGCACAACGAGCAGTACTTC. V and J are TRBV7-3 and TRBJ2-7; 8 bases line up with TRBD2. J was trimmed by 5 bases and V by 4 bases; bases with no gene match: 10. CDR1 is SGHTA and CDR2 is FQGTGA in the germline V gene. There are 15 residues in the CDR3.

The chain links TRBV19 to TRBJ1-4, with 7 bases lining up with TRBD1. Germline CDR1 and CDR2: LNHDA and SQIVND (reference sequence). V was pared by 4 bases and J by 5 bases, with 4 bases of the junction left unmatched. This CDR3 comprises 14 residues. CDR3 in amino acids: CASSNRGRNEKLFF. CDR3 nucleotides: TGTGCCAGTAGTAACAGGGGAAGAAATGAAAAACTGTTTTTT.

This clone appeared once. The chain joins TRBV6-1 to TRBJ2-5; D gene unclear. Germline lookup yields CDR1 MNHNS and CDR2 SASEGT. V lost 1 base to trimming and J lost 2 bases, with 5 bases between them. This CDR3 region has 13 residues. The CDR3 here is CASSEDSQETQYF. The CDR3 DNA is TGTGCCAGCAGTGAAGACAGTCAAGAGACCCAGTACTTC.

The V and J genes are TRBV7-9 and TRBJ1-1; possibly TRBD1 for D (5 bases). V gave up 3 bases and J gave up 0 bases, with 8 bases separating them. Germline V lookup: CDR1 SEHNR, CDR2 FQNEAQ (reference sequence). There are 14 residues in the CDR3. CDR3 loop: CASSFEGLNTEAFF. CDR3 in DNA: TGTGCCAGCAGCTTCGAGGGGTTGAACACTGAAGCTTTCTTT.